These 19 T cell receptor beta chains were all obtained from the same sample, sequenced in a study of blood T cell repertoires in COVID-19. The method was immunoSEQ multiplex PCR; TCRdb's version includes in-frame clones alone and lacks a portion of them. The sample has 40,000 to 60,000 clones; 79% are singletons. The specimen sequenced was peripheral blood. All receptors derive from a man between 70 and 80 years old with acute or convalescent COVID-19.

This chain links TRBV4-1 with TRBJ2-5; tentative D call: TRBD2 (7 bases). V was pared by 1 base and J by 4 bases, with 16 bases between. From germline, CDR1 is MGHRA and CDR2 YSYEKL. This CDR3 is 16 amino acids long. The CDR3: CASSQGMRGLPETQYF. Here the CDR3 DNA reads TGCGCCAGCAGCCAAGGAATGCGGGGGCTCCCAGAGACCCAGTACTTC.

The chain combines TRBV18 with TRBJ2-3, with D perhaps TRBD1 (6 bases). The CDR3 consists of 15 residues. V was clipped by 3 bases and J by 2 bases, with 12 bases between them. CDR1 and CDR2 from the germline V gene are KGHSH and LQKENI. Here the CDR3 reads CASSPTGVDTDTQYF. CDR3 nucleotide sequence: TGTGCCAGCTCACCGACAGGCGTGGACACAGATACGCAGTATTTT.

The chain links TRBV29-1 to TRBJ2-7; D remains ambiguous. Germline CDR1 reads SQVTM; CDR2 reads ANQGSEA. The CDR3 sequence is 14 residues long. V dropped 3 bases and J dropped 5 bases, with 17 bases sitting between them. The CDR3 here is CSVDSSSEVDEQYF. CDR3 DNA: TGCAGCGTTGATTCCAGTTCCGAGGTCGACGAGCAGTACTTC.

This chain connects TRBV4-3 to TRBJ2-7; 11 bases are a match to TRBD2. Germline-derived CDR1 and CDR2 are LGHNA and YSLEER. After removal of 3 bases from V and 2 bases from J, the junction contained 6 bases not matched to a gene. The CDR3 is made up of 16 amino acids. CDR3: CASSHVLAGGPYEQYF. The CDR3 DNA reads TGCGCCAGCAGCCACGTCCTAGCGGGAGGTCCCTACGAGCAGTACTTC.

The chain carries TRBV7-2 and TRBJ2-5; D gene ambiguous. The germline V gene encodes CDR1 SGHTA and CDR2 FQGNSA. This CDR3 has 14 amino acids. V gave up 4 bases and J gave up 1 base, with 10 bases separating them. Here the CDR3 DNA reads TGTGCCAGCAGCTCGAGGCGGCTCCAAGAGACCCAGTACTTC. This translates into CASSSRRLQETQYF.

The chain joins TRBV11-2 to TRBJ2-2, with D possibly TRBD2 on 6 matching bases. The CDR3 loop spans 14 amino acids. V lost 3 bases and J lost 6, with 11 bases in between. The germline V gene has CDR1 SGHAT and CDR2 FQNNGV. CDR3: CASSFRRGAGELFF. The CDR3 DNA reads TGTGCCAGCAGCTTCAGGAGGGGAGCCGGGGAGCTGTTTTTT.

This chain uses TRBV6-5 with TRBJ2-7; no clear D gene. CDR1 MNHEY and CDR2 SVGAGI come from the germline V gene. Trimming left V 3 bases short and J 9 bases short, with 9 bases between. The CDR3 has 11 amino acids. The CDR3 loop reads CASSYDSTQYF. CDR3 DNA sequence: TGTGCCAGCAGTTATGACTCAACGCAGTACTTC.

CDR3 DNA: TGTGCCAGCAGCTTAGATCTTAGCCCTGAAGCTTTCTTT. Translated, it gives CASSLDLSPEAFF. This rearrangement joins TRBV11-2 to TRBJ1-1, with no clear D. The CDR3 is 13 residues long. CDR1 and CDR2 from the germline V gene are SGHAT and FQNNGV. V dropped 0 bases and J dropped 6 bases, with 8 bases sitting between them.

The chain carries TRBV19 and TRBJ1-1; possible D gene TRBD1, 5 bases. V lost 4 bases and J 1 base, leaving 7 bases between the germline ends. CDR1 LNHDA and CDR2 SQIVND come from the germline V gene (reference sequence). The CDR3 runs 13 residues. The CDR3 is CASSNQGNTEAFF. As DNA, the CDR3 is TGTGCCAGTAGTAATCAGGGGAACACTGAAGCTTTCTTT. The variable domain in full, with the rest retrieved from reference TRBV19 and TRBJ1-1, is DGGITQSPKYLFRKEGQNVTLSCEQNLNHDAMYWYRQDPGQGLRLIYYSQIVNDFQKGDIAEGYSVSREKKESFPLTVTSAQKNPTAFYLCASSNQGNTEAFFGQGTRLTVV.

This clone came up once. The chain links TRBV19 to TRBJ2-1; D might be TRBD1 (5 bases). V was cut by 2 bases and J by 7 bases, with 9 bases left in between. This CDR3 is 13 amino acids long. The germline gives CDR1 LNHDA, CDR2 SQIVND (reference sequence). In DNA form, the CDR3 reads TGTGCCAGTAGTATACAAGGGGCTAATGAGCAGTTCTTC. It translates to CASSIQGANEQFF.

The J gene is TRBJ1-2, the V gene TRBV10-1; 7 bases map to TRBD1. V lost 3 bases to trimming and J lost 5 bases; unmatched junction nucleotides: 3. This CDR3 is built from 13 residues. CDR1 WNHNN and CDR2 SYGVQD come from the germline V gene (reference sequence). The CDR3 DNA is TGCGCCAGCAGTGAAGGGACAGCTTATGGCTACACCTTC. Its translation: CASSEGTAYGYTF.

This clone has only one observation. J is TRBJ2-1 and V is TRBV2; 9 positions agree with TRBD1. This CDR3 comprises 17 residues. V dropped 4 bases and J dropped 3; count of bases not matched to a gene: 10. Germline-derived CDR1 and CDR2 are SNHLY and FYNNEI. The CDR3 sequence: CASSVETGGLGYNEQFF. CDR3 in DNA: TGTGCCAGCAGTGTCGAGACAGGGGGGCTTGGCTACAATGAGCAGTTCTTC.

The rearrangement uses TRBV6-5 and TRBJ2-7, with D maybe TRBD1 (6 bases). V lost 8 bases and J lost 0, with 17 bases in between. The V gene's germline CDR1 is MNHEY and CDR2 SVGAGI. CDR3 length: 15 residues. CDR3 sequence: CASPVQQGSSYEQYF. In nucleotides, the CDR3 is TGTGCCAGCCCCGTGCAGCAGGGGTCCTCCTACGAGCAGTACTTC.

This chain links TRBV30 with TRBJ2-7; the D gene is possibly TRBD2 (5 bases). CDR3 length: 13 residues. Trimming shortened V by 8 bases and J by 4 bases, and 18 bases separated the two germline ends. Germline V lookup: CDR1 GTSNPN, CDR2 SVGIG (reference sequence). CDR3 nucleotides: TGTGCCGCCATTAGAGGGTCGAGTTACGAGCAGTACTTC. Protein product: CAAIRGSSYEQYF.

The V and J genes are TRBV7-3 and TRBJ2-1, with 10 bases identical to TRBD2. CDR3 length: 15 residues. Unmatched junction bases numbered 3, after V lost 1 base and J lost 6 bases. In germline, CDR1 is SGHTA, CDR2 FQGTGA. The CDR3 sequence: CASSLSSGRSNEQFF. The CDR3 DNA reads TGTGCCAGCAGCTTAAGTAGCGGGAGGAGCAATGAGCAGTTCTTC.

This chain connects TRBV7-6 to TRBJ2-7, with D possibly being TRBD2 (6 bases). This CDR3 comprises 15 residues. The V end was cut by 5 bases, the J end by 4 bases, with 18 bases between. Per the germline V gene, CDR1 is SGHVS and CDR2 is FNYEAQ. The CDR3 here is CASSVRDSGSYEQYF. The DNA of the CDR3 is TGTGCCAGCAGCGTCCGGGACTCCGGGTCTTACGAGCAGTACTTC.

The V gene is TRBV11-3, the J gene TRBJ1-2; tentatively, D is TRBD1 (6 bases). The V end was cut by 5 bases, the J end by 0 bases, with 13 bases between. Germline V lookup: CDR1 SGHNT, CDR2 YENEEA. The CDR3 covers 15 residues. CDR3 in amino acids: CASSPGHLANYGYTF. The CDR3 DNA reads TGTGCCAGCAGCCCGGGACATCTAGCTAACTATGGCTACACCTTC.

This clone came up a few times. This sequence joins TRBV29-1 and TRBJ1-4, with 9 positions matching TRBD1. In germline, CDR1 is SQVTM, CDR2 ANQGSEA. This CDR3 spans 13 amino acids. Trimming cost V 7 bases and J 6 bases; bases outside gene matches: 6. This CDR3 reads CSAEGQGHEKLFF. For the CDR3, the DNA is TGCAGCGCGGAGGGACAGGGTCATGAAAAACTGTTTTTT.

This clone was detected a few times. This chain joins TRBV7-3 and TRBJ1-1; TRBD1 might be the D (5 bases). The germline V and J ends were trimmed by 1 base and 10 bases, with 13 bases remaining between them. CDR3 length: 13 residues. Germline loops: CDR1 SGHTA, CDR2 FQGTGA. CDR3 sequence: CASSLKPGGVAFF. CDR3 bases: TGTGCCAGCAGCTTAAAGCCCGGGGGAGTAGCTTTCTTT.